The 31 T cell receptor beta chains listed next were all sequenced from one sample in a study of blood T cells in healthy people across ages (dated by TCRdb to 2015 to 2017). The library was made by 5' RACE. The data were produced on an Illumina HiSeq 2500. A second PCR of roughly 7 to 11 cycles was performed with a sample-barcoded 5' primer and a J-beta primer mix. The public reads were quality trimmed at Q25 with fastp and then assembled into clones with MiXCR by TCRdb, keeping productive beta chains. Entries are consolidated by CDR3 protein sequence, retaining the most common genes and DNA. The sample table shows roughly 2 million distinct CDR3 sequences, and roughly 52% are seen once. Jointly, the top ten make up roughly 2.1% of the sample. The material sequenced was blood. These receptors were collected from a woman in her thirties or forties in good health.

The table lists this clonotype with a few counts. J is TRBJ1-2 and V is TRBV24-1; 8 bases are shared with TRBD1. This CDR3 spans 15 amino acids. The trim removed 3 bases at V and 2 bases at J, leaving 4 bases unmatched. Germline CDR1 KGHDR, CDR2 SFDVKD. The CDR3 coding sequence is TGTGCCACCAGTGATCGGACAGGGAAGAACTATGGCTACACCTTC. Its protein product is CATSDRTGKNYGYTF.

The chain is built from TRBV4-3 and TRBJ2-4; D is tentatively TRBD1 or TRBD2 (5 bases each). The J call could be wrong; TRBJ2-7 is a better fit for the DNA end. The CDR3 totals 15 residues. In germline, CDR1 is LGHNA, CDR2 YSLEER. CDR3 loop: CASSQDLGVRGEQYF. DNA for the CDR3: TGCGCCAGCAGCCAAGATCTGGGGGTCCGGGGCGAGCAGTACTTC.

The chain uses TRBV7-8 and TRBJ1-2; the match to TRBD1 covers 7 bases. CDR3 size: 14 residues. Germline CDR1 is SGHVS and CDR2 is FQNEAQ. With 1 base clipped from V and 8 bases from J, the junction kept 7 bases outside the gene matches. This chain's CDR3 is CASSLDMTGRGYTF. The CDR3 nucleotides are TGTGCCAGCAGCTTAGACATGACAGGGCGAGGCTACACCTTC.

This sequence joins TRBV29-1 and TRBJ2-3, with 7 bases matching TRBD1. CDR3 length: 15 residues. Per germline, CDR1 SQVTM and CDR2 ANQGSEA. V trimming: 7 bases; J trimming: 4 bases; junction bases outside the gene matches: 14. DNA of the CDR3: TGCAGCGCCGGTCCGGGACAGCTTACGGCAGATACGCAGTATTTT. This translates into CSAGPGQLTADTQYF.

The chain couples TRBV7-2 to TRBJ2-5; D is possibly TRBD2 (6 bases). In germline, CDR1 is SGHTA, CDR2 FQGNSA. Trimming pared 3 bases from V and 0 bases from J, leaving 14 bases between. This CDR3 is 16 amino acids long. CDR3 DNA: TGTGCCAGCAGCTTGGGACTTGGGGGGTACCAAGAGACCCAGTACTTC. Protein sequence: CASSLGLGGYQETQYF. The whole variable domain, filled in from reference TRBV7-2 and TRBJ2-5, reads GAGVSQSPSNKVTEKGKDVELRCDPISGHTALYWYRQSLGQGLEFLIYFQGNSAPDKSGLPSDRFSAERTGGSVSTLTIQRTQQEDSAVYLCASSLGLGGYQETQYFGPGTRLLVL.

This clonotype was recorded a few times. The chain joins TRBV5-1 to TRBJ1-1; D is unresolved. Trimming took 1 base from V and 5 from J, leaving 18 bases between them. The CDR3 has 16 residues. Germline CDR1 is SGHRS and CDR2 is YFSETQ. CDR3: CASSLLVGPSRTEAFF. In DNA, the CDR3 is TGCGCCAGCAGCTTGTTAGTCGGGCCCTCAAGGACTGAAGCTTTCTTT.

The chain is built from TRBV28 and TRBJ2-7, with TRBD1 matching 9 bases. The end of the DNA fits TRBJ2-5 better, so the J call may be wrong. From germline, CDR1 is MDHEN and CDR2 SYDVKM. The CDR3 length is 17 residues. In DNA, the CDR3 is TGTGCCAGCAGTTTCACCGGGACAGGGCGGGATAGGGAGACCCAGTACTTC. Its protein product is CASSFTGTGRDRETQYF.

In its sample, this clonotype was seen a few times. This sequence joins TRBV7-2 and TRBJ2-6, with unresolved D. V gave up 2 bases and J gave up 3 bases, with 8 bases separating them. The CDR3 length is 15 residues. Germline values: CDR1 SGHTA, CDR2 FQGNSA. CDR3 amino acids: CASSLTTIGANVLTF. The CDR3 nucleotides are TGTGCCAGCAGCTTAACGACGATTGGGGCCAACGTCCTGACTTTC.

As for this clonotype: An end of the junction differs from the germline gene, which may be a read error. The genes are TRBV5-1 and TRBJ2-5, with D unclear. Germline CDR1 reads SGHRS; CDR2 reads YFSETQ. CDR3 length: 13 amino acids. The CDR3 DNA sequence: TGCGCCAGCGGCTTGGGCAGCGTCGAGACCCAGTACTTC. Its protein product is CASGLGSVETQYF.

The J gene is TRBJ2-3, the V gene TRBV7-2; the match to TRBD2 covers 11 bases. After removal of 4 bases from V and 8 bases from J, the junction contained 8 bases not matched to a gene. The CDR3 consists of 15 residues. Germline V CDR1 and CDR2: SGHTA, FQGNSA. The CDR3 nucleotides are TGTGCCAGCAGCTCTAGCGGGGGGACTCGGCGTACGCAGTATTTT. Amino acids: CASSSSGGTRRTQYF.

The CDR3 DNA reads TGCAGCGTCCAGAAACGGGGGCCACCCTACGAGCAGTACTTC. Translation gives CSVQKRGPPYEQYF. J is TRBJ2-7 and V is TRBV29-1; the D gene could be TRBD1 or TRBD2 (6 bases each). Germline CDR1 is SQVTM and CDR2 is ANQGSEA. V dropped 6 bases and J dropped 2 bases, with 17 bases sitting between them. This CDR3 spans 14 amino acids.

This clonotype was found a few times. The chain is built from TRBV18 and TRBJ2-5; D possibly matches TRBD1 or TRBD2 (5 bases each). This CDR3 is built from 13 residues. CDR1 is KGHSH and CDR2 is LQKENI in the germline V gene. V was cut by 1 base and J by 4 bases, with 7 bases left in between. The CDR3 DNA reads TGTGCCAGCTCACCACATGGGGGAGAGACCCAGTACTTC. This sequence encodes CASSPHGGETQYF.

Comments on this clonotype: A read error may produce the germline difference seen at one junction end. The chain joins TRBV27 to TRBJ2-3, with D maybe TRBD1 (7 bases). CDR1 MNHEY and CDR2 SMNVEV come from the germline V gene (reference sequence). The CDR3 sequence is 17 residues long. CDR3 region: CASSLEQGEASTNTQYF. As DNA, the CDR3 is TGTGCCAGCAGTTTGGAGCAGGGGGAGGCCAGCACAAATACGCAGTATTTT.

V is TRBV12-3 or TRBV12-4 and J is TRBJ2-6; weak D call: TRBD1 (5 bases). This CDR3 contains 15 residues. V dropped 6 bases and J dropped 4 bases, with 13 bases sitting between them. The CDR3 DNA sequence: TGTGCCAGCAGAAACCAGGGCTTCGGGGCCAACGTCCTGACTTTC. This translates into CASRNQGFGANVLTF.

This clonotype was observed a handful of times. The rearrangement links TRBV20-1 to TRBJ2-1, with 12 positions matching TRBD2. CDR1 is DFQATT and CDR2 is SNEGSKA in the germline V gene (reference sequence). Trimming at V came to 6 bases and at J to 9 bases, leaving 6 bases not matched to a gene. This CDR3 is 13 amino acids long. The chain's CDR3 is CSAPSGGVSEQFF. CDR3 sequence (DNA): TGCAGTGCCCCTAGCGGGGGGGTGAGTGAGCAGTTCTTC.

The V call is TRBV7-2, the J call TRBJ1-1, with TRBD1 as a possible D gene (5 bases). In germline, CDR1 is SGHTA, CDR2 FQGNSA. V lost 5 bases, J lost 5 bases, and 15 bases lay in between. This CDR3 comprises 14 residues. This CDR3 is CASSRGHGRTEAFF. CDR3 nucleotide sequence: TGTGCCAGCAGCAGGGGCCATGGACGGACTGAAGCTTTCTTT. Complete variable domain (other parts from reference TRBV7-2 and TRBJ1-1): GAGVSQSPSNKVTEKGKDVELRCDPISGHTALYWYRQSLGQGLEFLIYFQGNSAPDKSGLPSDRFSAERTGGSVSTLTIQRTQQEDSAVYLCASSRGHGRTEAFFGQGTRLTVV.

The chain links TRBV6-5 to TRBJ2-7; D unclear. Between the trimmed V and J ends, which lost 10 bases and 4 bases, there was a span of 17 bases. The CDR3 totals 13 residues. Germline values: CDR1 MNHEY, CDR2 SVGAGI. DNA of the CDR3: TGTGCCACCTCGCGAGGCAACTCGTACGAGCAGTACTTC. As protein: CATSRGNSYEQYF.

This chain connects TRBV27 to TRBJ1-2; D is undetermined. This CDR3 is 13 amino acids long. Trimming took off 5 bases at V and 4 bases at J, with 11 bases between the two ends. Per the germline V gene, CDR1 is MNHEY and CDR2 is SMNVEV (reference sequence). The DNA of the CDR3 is TGTGCCAGCAGTCCTTATACGCGCTATGGCTACACCTTC. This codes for CASSPYTRYGYTF.

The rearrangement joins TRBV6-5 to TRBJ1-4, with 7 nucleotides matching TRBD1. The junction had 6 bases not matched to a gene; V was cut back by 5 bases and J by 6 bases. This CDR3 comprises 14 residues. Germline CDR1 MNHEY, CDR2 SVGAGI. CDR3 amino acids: CASSPRDSHEKLFF. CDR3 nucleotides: TGTGCCAGCAGTCCCCGGGACAGCCATGAAAAACTGTTTTTT.

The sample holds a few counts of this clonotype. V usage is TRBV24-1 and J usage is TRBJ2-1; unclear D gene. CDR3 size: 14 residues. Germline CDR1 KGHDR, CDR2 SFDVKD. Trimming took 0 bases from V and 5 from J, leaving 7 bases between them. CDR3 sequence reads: CATSDLGRHNEQFF. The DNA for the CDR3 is TGTGCCACCAGTGATTTGGGCAGGCACAATGAGCAGTTCTTC.

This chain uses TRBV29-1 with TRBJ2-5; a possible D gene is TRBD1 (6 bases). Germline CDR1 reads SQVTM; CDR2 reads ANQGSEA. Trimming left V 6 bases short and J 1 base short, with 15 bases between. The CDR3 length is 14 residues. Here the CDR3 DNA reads TGCAGCGTCCCCCCCGGACAGTTCCAAGAGACCCAGTACTTC. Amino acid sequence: CSVPPGQFQETQYF.

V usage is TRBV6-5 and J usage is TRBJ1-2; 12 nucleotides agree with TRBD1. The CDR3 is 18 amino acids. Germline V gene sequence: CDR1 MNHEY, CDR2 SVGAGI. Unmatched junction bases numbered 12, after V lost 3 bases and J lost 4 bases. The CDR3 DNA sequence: TGTGCCAGCAGTTATGGCGGGACAGGGGGCGACTCTGGCTATGGCTACACCTTC. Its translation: CASSYGGTGGDSGYGYTF.

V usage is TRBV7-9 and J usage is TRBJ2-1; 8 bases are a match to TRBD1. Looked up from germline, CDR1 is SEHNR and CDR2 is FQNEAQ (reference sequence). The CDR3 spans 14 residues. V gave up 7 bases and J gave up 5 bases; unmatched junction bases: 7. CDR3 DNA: TGTGCCAGCAAGGAGACAGGGGAGGACAATGAGCAGTTCTTC. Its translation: CASKETGEDNEQFF. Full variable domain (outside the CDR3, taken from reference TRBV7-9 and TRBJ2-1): DTGVSQNPRHKITKRGQNVTFRCDPISEHNRLYWYRQTLGQGPEFLTYFQNEAQLEKSRLLSDRFSAERPKGSFSTLEIQRTEQGDSAMYLCASKETGEDNEQFFGPGTRLTVL.

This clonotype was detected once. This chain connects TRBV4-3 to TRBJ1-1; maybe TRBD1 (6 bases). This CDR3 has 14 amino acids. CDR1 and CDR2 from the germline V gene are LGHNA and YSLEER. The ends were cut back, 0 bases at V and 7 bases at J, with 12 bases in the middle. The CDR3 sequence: CASSQDGLDSEAFF. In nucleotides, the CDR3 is TGCGCCAGCAGCCAAGATGGTTTGGACAGTGAAGCTTTCTTT.

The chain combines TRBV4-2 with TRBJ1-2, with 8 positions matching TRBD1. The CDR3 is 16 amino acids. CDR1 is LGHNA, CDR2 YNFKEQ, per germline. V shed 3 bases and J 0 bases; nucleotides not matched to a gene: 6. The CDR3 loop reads CASSQWTGRTNYGYTF. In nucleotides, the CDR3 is TGTGCCAGCAGCCAGTGGACAGGGAGGACTAACTATGGCTACACCTTC.

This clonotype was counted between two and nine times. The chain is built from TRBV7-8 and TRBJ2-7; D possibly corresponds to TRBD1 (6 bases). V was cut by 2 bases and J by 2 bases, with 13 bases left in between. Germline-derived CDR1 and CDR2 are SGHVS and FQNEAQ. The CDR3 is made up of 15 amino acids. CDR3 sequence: CASSLSTGITYEQYF. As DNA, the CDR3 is TGTGCCAGCAGCTTAAGTACAGGGATTACCTACGAGCAGTACTTC. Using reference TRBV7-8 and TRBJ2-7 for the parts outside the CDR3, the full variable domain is GAGVSQSPRYKVAKRGQDVALRCDPISGHVSLFWYQQALGQGPEFLTYFQNEAQLDKSGLPSDRFFAERPEGSVSTLKIQRTQQEDSAVYLCASSLSTGITYEQYFGPGTRLTVT.

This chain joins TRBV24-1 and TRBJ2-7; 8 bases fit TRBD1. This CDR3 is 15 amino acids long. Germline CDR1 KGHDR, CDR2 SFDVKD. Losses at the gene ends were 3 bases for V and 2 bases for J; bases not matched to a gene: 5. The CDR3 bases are TGTGCCACCAGTGATCCAGGACAGGGTACCTACGAGCAGTACTTC. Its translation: CATSDPGQGTYEQYF.

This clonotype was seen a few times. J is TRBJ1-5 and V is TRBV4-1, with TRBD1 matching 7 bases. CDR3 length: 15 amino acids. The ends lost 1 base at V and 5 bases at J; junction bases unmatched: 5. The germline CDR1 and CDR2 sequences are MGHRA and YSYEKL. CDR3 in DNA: TGCGCCAGCAGCCAAGGAACAGGGGTATATCAGCCCCAGCATTTT. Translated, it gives CASSQGTGVYQPQHF.

The CDR3 DNA sequence: TGTGCCAGCAGCCAATTTCCGACCGGGACTAGCAGCGGGGAGCAGTTCTTC. It translates to CASSQFPTGTSSGEQFF. The chain employs TRBV4-2 and TRBJ2-1, with 9 bases identical to TRBD2. Per the germline V gene, CDR1 is LGHNA and CDR2 is YNFKEQ. The CDR3 runs 17 residues. V dropped 2 bases and J dropped 10; count of bases not matched to a gene: 15.

CDR3 in amino acids: CSASERGVADTQYF. CDR3 DNA sequence: TGCAGTGCTAGTGAGCGGGGGGTGGCAGATACGCAGTATTTT. The rearrangement joins TRBV20-1 to TRBJ2-3, with 9 nucleotides matching TRBD2. V lost 3 bases and J lost 4; bases outside the gene matches: 5. The CDR3 extends over 14 amino acids. Germline V gene lookup returns CDR1 DFQATT and CDR2 SNEGSKA (reference sequence).

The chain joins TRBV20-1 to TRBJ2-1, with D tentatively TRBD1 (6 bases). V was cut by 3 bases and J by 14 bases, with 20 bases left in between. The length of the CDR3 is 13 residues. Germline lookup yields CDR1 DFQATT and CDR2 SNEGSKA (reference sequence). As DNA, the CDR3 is TGCAGTGCTAGTACATCCCTGGCAGGGGCGAAGTTCTTC. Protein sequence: CSASTSLAGAKFF.